Sequencing of this TCR beta chain was carried out in a study of T cells in Graves' hyperthyroidism and ophthalmopathy. Study-wide background: Peripheral blood draws took place at initial diagnosis, ahead of any treatment.

A patient was excluded if there was uncontrolled infection, other autoimmune disease, pregnancy or lactation. Using more than 7.5 ml of fresh peripheral blood, PBMCs were prepared. Amplification yielded TCR beta CDR3 regions, with RNA transcripts as the source. With the HTBI primer set, the TCR CDR3 went through a first round of RT-PCR. Each CDR3 protein gets one entry after TCRdb re-called the multiplex PCR reads with MiXCR. The table includes hundreds of thousands of distinct CDR3 sequences, around 20% detected once. Per germline, CDR1 MDHEN and CDR2 SYDVKM. The CDR3 spans 13 residues. V shed 5 bases, J shed 8 bases, and the junction held 2 bases outside the gene matches.

The sequencing sample was made of blood. The clonotype comes from a young man with Graves' ophthalmopathy. The chain links TRBV28 to TRBJ2-1; TRBD1 aligns across 11 bases. CDR3 sequence (DNA): TGTGCCAGCAGTCGGACAGGGGGCGATGAGCAGTTCTTC. This sequence encodes CASSRTGGDEQFF.